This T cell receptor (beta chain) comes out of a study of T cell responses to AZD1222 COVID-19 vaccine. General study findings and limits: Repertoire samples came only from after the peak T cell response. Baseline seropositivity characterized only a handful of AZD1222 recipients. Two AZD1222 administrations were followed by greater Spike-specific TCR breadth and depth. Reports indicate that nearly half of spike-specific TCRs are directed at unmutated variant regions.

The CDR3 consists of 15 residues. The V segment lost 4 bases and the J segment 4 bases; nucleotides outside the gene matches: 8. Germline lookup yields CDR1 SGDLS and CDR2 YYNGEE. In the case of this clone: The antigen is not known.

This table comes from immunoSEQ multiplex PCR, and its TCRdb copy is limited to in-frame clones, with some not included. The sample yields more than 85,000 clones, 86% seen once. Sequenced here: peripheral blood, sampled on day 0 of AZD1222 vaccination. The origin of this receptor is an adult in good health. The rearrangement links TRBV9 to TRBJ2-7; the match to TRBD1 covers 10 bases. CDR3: CASSPHGTGAYEQYF. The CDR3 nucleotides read TGTGCCAGCAGCCCCCACGGGACAGGGGCTTACGAGCAGTACTTC.